This TCR beta chain was profiled in a study of T cell responses to AZD1222 COVID-19 vaccine. Study-wide results and limits: With dominance at 160-218 and 743-854, vaccine-associated CD4 TCRs spanned spike.

The CDR3 length is 15 residues. Germline CDR1 and CDR2: SGHRS and YFSETQ. Trimming pared 2 bases from V and 0 bases from J, leaving 11 bases between. A note on this clone: Its antigen is undetermined.

The protocol was immunoSEQ multiplex PCR, while the TCRdb copy is restricted to in-frame clones and leaves out a portion. This sample has fewer than 150,000 clones, with 93% found just once. V usage is TRBV5-1 and J usage is TRBJ1-2; TRBD1 is a possible D gene (5 bases). The sequence was obtained from an adult in good health. Specimen: peripheral blood, collected on day 0 of AZD1222 vaccination. The CDR3 spells CASSFGATANYGYTF. CDR3 nucleotides: TGCGCCAGCAGCTTCGGGGCGACGGCTAACTATGGCTACACCTTC.